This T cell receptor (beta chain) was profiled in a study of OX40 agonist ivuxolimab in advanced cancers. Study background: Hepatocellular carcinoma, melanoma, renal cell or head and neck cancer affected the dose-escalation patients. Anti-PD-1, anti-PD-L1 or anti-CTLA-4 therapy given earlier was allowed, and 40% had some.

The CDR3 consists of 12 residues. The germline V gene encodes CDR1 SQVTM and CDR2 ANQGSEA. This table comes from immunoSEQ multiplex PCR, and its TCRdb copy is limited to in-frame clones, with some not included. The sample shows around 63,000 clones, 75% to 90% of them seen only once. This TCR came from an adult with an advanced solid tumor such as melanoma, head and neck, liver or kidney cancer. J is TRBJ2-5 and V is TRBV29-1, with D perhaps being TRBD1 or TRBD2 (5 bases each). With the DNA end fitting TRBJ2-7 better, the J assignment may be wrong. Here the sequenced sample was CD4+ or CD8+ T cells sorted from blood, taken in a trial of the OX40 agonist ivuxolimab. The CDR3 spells CSVNGATYEQYF. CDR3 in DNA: TGCAGCGTCAACGGGGCGACCTACGAGCAGTACTTC.